Below are 28 T cell receptor beta chains sequenced from a single sample in a study of technical replicates of blood from a few donors. Profiled with immunoSEQ multiplex PCR; TCRdb holds only in-frame clones, not every one. The table lists around 76,000 clones, under 99% of them singletons. The sample was T cells isolated from PBMCs. The receptor source for this set is a human donor in good health.

This rearrangement joins TRBV2 to TRBJ1-1, with 7 positions matching TRBD1. Germline V gives CDR1 SNHLY, CDR2 FYNNEI. CDR3 length equals 14 residues. V lost 6 bases to trimming and J lost 2 bases; unmatched junction nucleotides: 6. The CDR3 DNA reads as TGTGCCAGCAGAACACAGGGGAGAAACACTGAAGCTTTCTTT. The encoded protein is CASRTQGRNTEAFF.

The J gene is TRBJ2-7, the V gene TRBV27; D gene uncertain. CDR1 MNHEY and CDR2 SMNVEV come from the germline V gene (reference sequence). V lost 5 bases and J lost 0, with 14 bases in between. This CDR3 has 15 amino acids. The CDR3 DNA is TGTGCCAGCAGTCCGCACCTTAGTAGCTCCTACGAGCAGTACTTC. Encoded protein: CASSPHLSSSYEQYF.

The chain has TRBV13 and TRBJ2-7; no clear D. V gave up 0 bases and J gave up 3 bases, with 6 bases separating them. Germline loops: CDR1 PRHDT, CDR2 FYEKMQ (reference sequence). The CDR3 loop spans 13 amino acids. CDR3 nucleotide sequence: TGTGCCAGCAGCTTAGGCCTGAGCTACGAGCAGTACTTC. This encodes CASSLGLSYEQYF.

The sample holds one count of this clone. V and J are TRBV4-1 and TRBJ1-3; maybe TRBD1 (6 bases). Germline values: CDR1 MGHRA, CDR2 YSYEKL. Deletions cut 0 bases from V and 2 bases from J, with 8 bases between. The CDR3 runs to 15 residues. The CDR3 loop is CASSQDKGAGNTIYF. CDR3 coding DNA: TGCGCCAGCAGCCAAGACAAGGGGGCTGGAAACACCATATATTTT.

The rearrangement links TRBV2 to TRBJ2-6, with D tentatively TRBD2 (6 bases). The germline CDR1 and CDR2 sequences are SNHLY and FYNNEI. V lost 8 bases, J lost 4 bases, and 9 bases lay in between. There are 13 residues in the CDR3. CDR3 DNA: TGTGCCAGCCGCGGGGCCGGGGCCAACGTCCTGACTTTC. Translating it yields CASRGAGANVLTF. Full variable domain (outside the CDR3, taken from reference TRBV2 and TRBJ2-6): EPEVTQTPSHQVTQMGQEVILRCVPISNHLYFYWYRQILGQKVEFLVSFYNNEISEKSEIFDDQFSVERPDGSNFTLKIRSTKLEDSAMYFCASRGAGANVLTFGAGSRLTVL.

The chain joins TRBV7-9 to TRBJ1-1; D call uncertain. Per germline, CDR1 SEHNR and CDR2 FQNEAQ (reference sequence). This CDR3 region has 15 residues. V lost 6 bases to trimming and J lost 3 bases, with 17 bases between them. The CDR3 is CASSLTPAGDTEAFF. CDR3 DNA sequence: TGTGCCAGCAGTTTAACCCCGGCCGGAGACACTGAAGCTTTCTTT.

The chain has TRBV6-4 and TRBJ2-1, with 10 bases matching TRBD2. This CDR3 is 13 amino acids long. J gave up 9 bases and V 4 bases, and 3 bases lay outside the gene matches. Germline values: CDR1 MRHNA, CDR2 SNTAGT. CDR3: CASSGSSGGEQFF. The CDR3 nucleotides read TGTGCCAGCAGTGGCTCTAGCGGGGGTGAGCAGTTCTTC.

The chain uses TRBV9 and TRBJ2-3; TRBD1 aligns across 7 bases. Germline V CDR1 and CDR2: SGDLS, YYNGEE. Trimming removed 0 bases from V and 6 bases from J; junction bases left unmatched: 13. The length of the CDR3 is 17 residues. The CDR3 DNA sequence: TGTGCCAGCAGCGTAGCCCCTTGGACAGGCCGCCACGATACGCAGTATTTT. Amino acid sequence: CASSVAPWTGRHDTQYF.

This chain links TRBV10-3 with TRBJ2-7, with 9 bases fitting TRBD1. This CDR3 is built from 15 residues. Germline V gene sequence: CDR1 ENHRY, CDR2 SYGVKD. The junction had 11 bases not matched to a gene; V was cut back by 9 bases and J by 2 bases. CDR3 amino acids: CAIGDRDRAAYEQYF. CDR3 nucleotide sequence: TGTGCCATAGGGGACCGGGACAGGGCTGCCTACGAGCAGTACTTC.

The rearrangement uses TRBV27 and TRBJ2-1; 7 bases match TRBD2. The V and J ends lost 6 bases and 9 bases, in that order; junction bases with no gene match: 8. The CDR3 length is 13 residues. The germline gives CDR1 MNHEY, CDR2 SMNVEV (reference sequence). The chain's CDR3 is CASSSPREFEQFF. CDR3 DNA sequence: TGTGCCAGCAGCTCCCCGCGGGAGTTTGAGCAGTTCTTC.

This chain connects TRBV20-1 to TRBJ2-7, with a weak D call TRBD2 (5 bases). Germline assignment: CDR1 DFQATT and CDR2 SNEGSKA (reference sequence). Trimming removed 3 bases at V and 2 bases at J, with 5 bases between. The CDR3 covers 11 residues. CDR3 sequence (DNA): TGCAGTGCTAGCGGGACCTACGAGCAGTACTTC. Translating gives CSASGTYEQYF.

This clone is a singleton in its sample. The chain recombines TRBV6-5 with TRBJ2-5; D may be TRBD1 (5 bases). Germline CDR1 reads MNHEY; CDR2 reads SVGAGI. The CDR3 consists of 16 residues. V lost 4 bases and J lost 3, with 18 bases in between. The CDR3 coding sequence is TGTGCCAGCAGTTCCCCCTCTTGGACACGGAAAGAGACCCAGTACTTC. Translating it yields CASSSPSWTRKETQYF.

The V gene is TRBV27, the J gene TRBJ2-7, with 8 positions matching TRBD1. From germline, CDR1 is MNHEY and CDR2 SMNVEV (reference sequence). The CDR3 sequence is 15 residues long. The V gene end was trimmed by 0 bases and the J gene end by 0 bases; junction bases not matched to a gene: 1. CDR3 sequence reads: CASSLSGTGSYEQYF. The CDR3 nucleotides are TGTGCCAGCAGTTTATCCGGGACAGGCTCCTACGAGCAGTACTTC.

Here the CDR3 reads CASSGLAGYEQYF. In DNA form, the CDR3 reads TGTGCCAGCAGCGGACTAGCTGGTTACGAGCAGTACTTC. V and J are TRBV28 and TRBJ2-7, with 8 bases that match TRBD2. Per germline, CDR1 MDHEN and CDR2 SYDVKM. The CDR3 is 13 residues long. V lost 6 bases to trimming and J lost 4 bases; unmatched junction nucleotides: 5.

The CDR3 sequence: CASSVSVGLANHNEQFF. Here the CDR3 DNA reads TGTGCCAGCAGCGTAAGCGTTGGACTAGCGAACCACAATGAGCAGTTCTTC. The rearrangement joins TRBV9 to TRBJ2-1; TRBD2 aligns across 9 bases. The CDR3 extends over 17 amino acids. Germline V gives CDR1 SGDLS, CDR2 YYNGEE. With V trimmed by 1 base and J by 5 bases, 10 bases remained unmatched.

CDR3 in amino acids: CASSLSRRGPETQYF. The CDR3 DNA is TGTGCCAGCAGTTTATCTCGCAGGGGGCCTGAGACCCAGTACTTC. The gene calls are TRBV27 and TRBJ2-5, with 8 bases that match TRBD1. Per germline, CDR1 MNHEY and CDR2 SMNVEV (reference sequence). Trimming took 0 bases from V and 5 from J; bases not matched to a gene: 5. The CDR3 is made up of 15 amino acids.

The rearrangement uses TRBV18 and TRBJ2-6; D unclear. The CDR3 loop spans 15 amino acids. CDR1 and CDR2 (germline): KGHSH, LQKENI. With 2 bases removed from V and 4 bases from J, the gap between germline ends came to 9 bases. The CDR3 DNA follows: TGTGCCAGCTCACCAATCGAGTACGGGGCCAACGTCCTGACTTTC. Its translation: CASSPIEYGANVLTF.

The V and J genes are TRBV2 and TRBJ1-2; 9 bases match TRBD1. Germline CDR1 reads SNHLY; CDR2 reads FYNNEI. The trim removed 6 bases at V and 6 bases at J, leaving 5 bases unmatched. This CDR3 comprises 13 residues. This CDR3 is CASRETGGDGYTF. The CDR3 nucleotides are TGTGCCAGCAGGGAGACAGGGGGTGATGGCTACACCTTC.

The chain has TRBV29-1 and TRBJ1-1, with no clear D. The CDR3 runs to 12 residues. V lost 3 bases and J 7 bases, leaving 12 bases between the germline ends. Per germline, CDR1 SQVTM and CDR2 ANQGSEA. CDR3 DNA: TGCAGCGTTGATTCCCACCACGGTGAAGCTTTCTTT. As protein: CSVDSHHGEAFF.

J is TRBJ2-7 and V is TRBV7-9; a weak D match, TRBD2 (6 bases). Germline lookup yields CDR1 SEHNR and CDR2 FQNEAQ (reference sequence). Deletions cut 4 bases from V and 0 bases from J, with 16 bases between. This CDR3 spans 16 amino acids. The CDR3 loop is CASSWGQEGSSYEQYF. CDR3 nucleotides: TGTGCCAGCAGCTGGGGCCAGGAGGGGAGCTCCTACGAGCAGTACTTC.

The gene calls are TRBV6-5 and TRBJ2-7, with 10 bases identical to TRBD1. There are 13 residues in the CDR3. The germline gives CDR1 MNHEY, CDR2 SVGAGI. Unmatched junction bases numbered 0, after V lost 2 bases and J lost 5 bases. CDR3 sequence (DNA): TGTGCCAGCAGTTACGGGACAGGGGACGAGCAGTACTTC. Residues: CASSYGTGDEQYF.

The chain recombines TRBV7-9 with TRBJ1-2, with no clear D. V lost 5 bases to trimming and J lost 3 bases, with 13 bases between them. The CDR3 is 14 amino acids. The germline CDR1 and CDR2 sequences are SEHNR and FQNEAQ (reference sequence). CDR3 DNA: TGTGCCAGCAGCGTGGGGAGTGGGGACTATGGCTACACCTTC. Protein product: CASSVGSGDYGYTF.

This rearrangement joins TRBV7-9 to TRBJ2-7; tentative D call: TRBD1 (6 bases). CDR3 length equals 13 residues. V was trimmed by 5 bases and J by 2 bases, leaving 10 bases between them. Germline V CDR1 and CDR2: SEHNR, FQNEAQ (reference sequence). CDR3 in amino acids: CASSPRGPYEQYF. In DNA, the CDR3 is TGTGCCAGCAGCCCCAGGGGACCCTACGAGCAGTACTTC. The full variable domain, its missing parts supplied by reference TRBV7-9 and TRBJ2-7, is DTGVSQNPRHKITKRGQNVTFRCDPISEHNRLYWYRQTLGQGPEFLTYFQNEAQLEKSRLLSDRFSAERPKGSFSTLEIQRTEQGDSAMYLCASSPRGPYEQYFGPGTRLTVT.

This rearrangement joins TRBV30 to TRBJ1-2; D call uncertain. In germline, CDR1 is GTSNPN, CDR2 SVGIG (reference sequence). The CDR3 loop spans 12 amino acids. V lost 2 bases to trimming and J lost 4 bases, with 8 bases between them. This CDR3 reads CAWSLSSYGYTF. In DNA form, the CDR3 reads TGTGCCTGGAGTTTATCGTCCTATGGCTACACCTTC.

The CDR3 here is CASSVTGQNTEAFF. CDR3 nucleotide sequence: TGTGCCAGCAGCGTAACGGGACAGAACACTGAAGCTTTCTTT. The chain carries TRBV9 and TRBJ1-1, with a tentative D call TRBD1 (6 bases). CDR1 is SGDLS, CDR2 YYNGEE, per germline. V lost 1 base, J lost 1 base, and 8 bases lay in between. This CDR3 has 14 amino acids.

This clone has a handful of counts. V is TRBV6-1 and J is TRBJ1-1; 7 bases fit TRBD1. Germline V gives CDR1 MNHNS, CDR2 SASEGT. This CDR3 region has 15 residues. V trimming: 4 bases; J trimming: 2 bases; junction bases outside the gene matches: 7. The CDR3 loop reads CASSVKTGSNTEAFF. The CDR3 nucleotides read TGTGCCAGCAGTGTTAAGACAGGGAGTAACACTGAAGCTTTCTTT.

This rearrangement joins TRBV5-1 to TRBJ1-5, with D possibly TRBD1 on 6 matching bases. There are 18 residues in the CDR3. Germline CDR1 SGHRS, CDR2 YFSETQ. The V end was cut by 1 base, the J end by 2 bases, with 19 bases between. CDR3 nucleotides: TGCGCCAGCAGCTTGTTAAATTTACGGACAGATGGCAATCAGCCCCAGCATTTT. Encoded protein: CASSLLNLRTDGNQPQHF.

The chain uses TRBV15 and TRBJ2-7; possibly TRBD2 for D (5 bases). The CDR3 is made up of 13 amino acids. Trimming removed 6 bases from V and 4 bases from J, with 13 bases in between. Germline CDR1 reads LNHNV; CDR2 reads YYDKDF (reference sequence). CDR3 in amino acids: CATRHPGWYEQYF. CDR3 sequence (DNA): TGTGCCACCAGGCACCCGGGGTGGTACGAGCAGTACTTC. The complete variable domain, with remaining parts taken from reference TRBV15 and TRBJ2-7, reads DAMVIQNPRYQVTQFGKPVTLSCSQTLNHNVMYWYQQKSSQAPKLLFHYYDKDFNNEADTPDNFQSRRPNTSFCFLDIRSPGLGDTAMYLCATRHPGWYEQYFGPGTRLTVT.